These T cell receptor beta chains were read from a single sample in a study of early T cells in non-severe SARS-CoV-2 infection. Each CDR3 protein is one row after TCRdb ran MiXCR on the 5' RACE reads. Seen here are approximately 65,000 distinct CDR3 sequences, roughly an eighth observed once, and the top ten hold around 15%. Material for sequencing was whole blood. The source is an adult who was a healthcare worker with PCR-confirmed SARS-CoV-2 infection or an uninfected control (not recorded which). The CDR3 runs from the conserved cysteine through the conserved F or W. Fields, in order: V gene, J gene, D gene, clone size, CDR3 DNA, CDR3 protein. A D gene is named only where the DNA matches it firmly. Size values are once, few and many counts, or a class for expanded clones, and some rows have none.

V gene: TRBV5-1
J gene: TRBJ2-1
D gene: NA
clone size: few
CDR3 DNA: TGCGCCAGCAGCTTGAGGGAGTGGGGGTATGAGCAGTTCTTC
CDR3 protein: CASSLREWGYEQFF

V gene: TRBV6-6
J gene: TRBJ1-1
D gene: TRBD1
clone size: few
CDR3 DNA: TGTGCCAGCAGTTTGGCCGGACAGGGCGGCACTGAAGCTTTCTTT
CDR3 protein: CASSLAGQGGTEAFF

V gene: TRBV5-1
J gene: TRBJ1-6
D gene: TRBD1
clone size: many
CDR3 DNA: TGCGCCAGCAGCTTGGAAGGGACAGGGGGTTCACCCCTCCACTTT
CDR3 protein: CASSLEGTGGSPLHF

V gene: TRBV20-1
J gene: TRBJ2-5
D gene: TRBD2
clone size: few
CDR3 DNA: TGCAGTGCTAGAGCTAGCGGGGCAGAGACCCAGTACTTC
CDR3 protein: CSARASGAETQYF

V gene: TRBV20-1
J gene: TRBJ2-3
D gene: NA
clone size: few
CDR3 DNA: TGCAGTGCCCCCTCAGGGGTGGCGGGGACTAGCACAGATACGCAGTATTTT
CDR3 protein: CSAPSGVAGTSTDTQYF

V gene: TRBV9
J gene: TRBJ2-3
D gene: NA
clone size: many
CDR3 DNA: TGTGCCAGCAGCGTAACTCCAGTATCAGATACGCAGTATTTT
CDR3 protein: CASSVTPVSDTQYF

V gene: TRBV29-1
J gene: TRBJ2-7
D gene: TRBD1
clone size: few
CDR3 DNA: TGCAGCGGAGGGGACAGTATCTACGAGCAGTACTTC
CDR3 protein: CSGGDSIYEQYF

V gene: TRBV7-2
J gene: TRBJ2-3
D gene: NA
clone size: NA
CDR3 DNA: TGTGCCAGCAGCAGACAGGGCACAGATACGCAGTATTTT
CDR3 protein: CASSRQGTDTQYF

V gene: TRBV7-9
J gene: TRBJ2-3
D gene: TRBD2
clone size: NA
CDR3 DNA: TGTGCCAGCAGCCCCGGACTAGCCCTAGATACGCAGTATTTT
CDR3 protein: CASSPGLALDTQYF

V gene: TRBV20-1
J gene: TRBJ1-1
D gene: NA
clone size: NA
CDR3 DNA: TGCAGTGCTAGTCTGTGGGGAGCTTTCTTT
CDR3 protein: CSASLWGAFF

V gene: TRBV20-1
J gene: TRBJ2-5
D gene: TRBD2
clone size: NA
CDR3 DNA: TGCAGCCTTCTTAGCGGGGGGCCTCAAGAGACCCAGTACTTC
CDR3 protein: CSLLSGGPQETQYF